The rows below give T cell receptor beta chains drawn from one sample of a study of human T cells and chemical hapten exposure. TCRdb re-derived calls from the RACE reads in MiXCR, one entry per CDR3 protein. Altogether around 160,000 distinct CDR3 sequences are present, approximately 14% being singletons, with the ten largest covering about 1.7%. The sample in question was whole blood, obtained in connection with sensitization to the hapten diphenylcyclopropenone (DPC). Source of these receptors: a woman aged 30 to 39 with alopecia areata. Some clones in this sample may be carry-over from other donors' samples. CDR3s include the opening cysteine and the closing phenylalanine or tryptophan. The D gene is left open where the match is weak. Size is omitted from some rows. Given values are once, few, many or a class for expanded clones.

j_call clone_size d_call v_call cdr3_nt cdr3_aa
TRBJ2-7 few - TRBV11-3 TGTGCCAGCAGCTTAGGCGTTGTTTACGAGCAGTACTTC CASSLGVVYEQYF
TRBJ1-5 many - TRBV12-3/TRBV12-4 TGTGCCAGCAGTTTACTCGTCCTCGATAGCAATCAGCCCCAGCATTTT CASSLLVLDSNQPQHF
TRBJ1-2 few - TRBV28 TGTGCCAGCAGCAGACCAAACTATGGCTACACCTTC CASSRPNYGYTF
TRBJ2-1 few - TRBV20-1 TGCAGTGCCCCGGGACGTAGCCGGGCGGGTGAGCAGTTCTTC CSAPGRSRAGEQFF
TRBJ2-3 - - TRBV27 TGTGCCAGCAGTTTAGCCCCCAGGGGAGATACGCAGTATTTT CASSLAPRGDTQYF
TRBJ2-7 - TRBD1 TRBV27 TGTGCCACCGCGAGGGGGCCAACAGGGGCTAGTGAGCAGTACTTC CATARGPTGASEQYF
TRBJ2-3 many - TRBV7-2 TGTGCCAGCAGCCTGTCACTGGGGGATACGCAGTATTTT CASSLSLGDTQYF
TRBJ2-1 few - TRBV7-8 TGTGCCAGCAGCTTGGGGGCGGCGACCTTTAACAATGAGCAGTTCTTC CASSLGAATFNNEQFF
TRBJ2-7 - TRBD1 TRBV20-1 TGCAGTGCTAGGACAGGGGGCAAGAACGAGCAGTACTTC CSARTGGKNEQYF
TRBJ2-2 few - TRBV7-2 TGTGCCAGCAGCGAGAGAACCCGGGGGCCCACCGGGGAGCTGTTTTTT CASSERTRGPTGELFF
TRBJ2-1 - - TRBV5-1 TGCGCCAGCAGCTTGTCAGTGCGAAAGAGCAATGAGCAGTTCTTC CASSLSVRKSNEQFF
TRBJ2-1 few - TRBV20-1 TGCAGTGCCCCTCTTCACGGGTCCTACAATGAGCAGTTCTTC CSAPLHGSYNEQFF
TRBJ2-5 many TRBD1 TRBV7-9 TGTGCCAGCAGCTCGGACAGGGATTTGGGAGAGACCCAGTACTTC CASSSDRDLGETQYF
TRBJ2-2 few - TRBV4-1 TGCGCCAGCAGCCAACACAGCCGGTCCGGGGAGCTGTTTTTT CASSQHSRSGELFF
TRBJ2-5 - - TRBV10-3 TGTGCCATCAGTGCCGCAGGGAGCCAAGAGACCCGGTACTTC CAISAAGSQETRYF
TRBJ1-1 - - TRBV12-3/TRBV12-4 TGTGCCAGCAGTTGGGGAACGGGGCTTGAAGCTTTCTTT CASSWGTGLEAFF
TRBJ1-6 - - TRBV10-3 TGTGCCGCCAGCCCGGGGGCCCCCTATAATTCACCCCTCCACTTT CAASPGAPYNSPLHF
TRBJ2-5 - TRBD1 TRBV3-1 TGTGCCAGCAGCCGGACAGGGGAGACCCAGTACTTC CASSRTGETQYF
TRBJ1-2 few - TRBV5-1 TGCGCCAGCAGCAGCGGAGAAACTTTCTATGGCTACACCTTC CASSSGETFYGYTF
TRBJ2-1 few - TRBV9 TGTGCCAGCAGCGTAGGTACTAGCTACCCTTACAATGAGCAGTTCTTC CASSVGTSYPYNEQFF
TRBJ1-1 many TRBD1 TRBV27 TGTGCCAGCAGTTTATTCCCAGGGGGGGAGGGCACTGAAGCTTTCTTT CASSLFPGGEGTEAFF
TRBJ2-3 - TRBD2 TRBV4-1 TGCGCCAGCAGCCTTTCAGGCCTAGCGGGGATTACAGATACGCAGTATTTT CASSLSGLAGITDTQYF
TRBJ2-7 few TRBD1 TRBV10-3 TGTGCCATCAGTGAGCCTGGGACAGGGGACTCCTACGAGCAGTACTTC CAISEPGTGDSYEQYF
TRBJ2-3 many - TRBV5-1 TGCGCCAGCAGCTTACGACAGGGAGGGACAGATACGCAGTATTTT CASSLRQGGTDTQYF
TRBJ2-5 - - TRBV7-9 TGTGCCAGCAGCTCCCTAACTACGATCGAGACCCAGTACTTC CASSSLTTIETQYF
TRBJ2-3 - - TRBV27 TGTGCCAGTGCAAGGTCGCGGGCAGATACGCAGTATTTT CASARSRADTQYF
TRBJ1-1 - - TRBV10-3 TGTGCCATCAGTGACGGATACACTGAAGCTTTCTTT CAISDGYTEAFF
TRBJ1-2 - - TRBV29-1 TGCAGCGTAGAAGGGAGTGGTGGTGGCTACACCTTC CSVEGSGGGYTF
TRBJ2-7 many TRBD2 TRBV11-2 TGTGCCAGCAGCACTAGCGGAAAACAGTACTTC CASSTSGKQYF
TRBJ1-3 few - TRBV20-1 TGCAGTGCTAGAGAATCTAAGCAGGCATACTCTGGAAACACCATATATTTT CSARESKQAYSGNTIYF
TRBJ2-3 - - TRBV11-2 TGTGCCAGCAGCTTCGGGGCGAGCGCAGATACGCAGTATTTT CASSFGASADTQYF
TRBJ2-6 few TRBD1 TRBV10-3 TGTGCCATCGCGGGGGAAGGACAGGGGGCGTCCGGGGCCAACGTCCTGACTTTC CAIAGEGQGASGANVLTF
TRBJ2-5 few - TRBV20-1 TGCAGTGCTGGAGCTGGCGAGACCCAGTACTTC CSAGAGETQYF
TRBJ1-1 - - TRBV4-1 TGCGCCAGCAGCCAAGATACCACTGAAGCTTTCTTT CASSQDTTEAFF
TRBJ2-6 few - TRBV28 TGTGCCAGCAGTCGGACCAGCTCTGGGGCCAACGTCCTGACTTTC CASSRTSSGANVLTF
TRBJ1-4 - TRBD1 TRBV15 TGTGCCACCAGCAGTCCCGGGACAGGCCTTAATGAAAAACTGTTTTTT CATSSPGTGLNEKLFF
TRBJ2-3 few TRBD2 TRBV7-6 TGTGCCAGCAGCACGCTAGCGGGAGGGAGTACAGATACGCAGTATTTT CASSTLAGGSTDTQYF
TRBJ1-4 few - TRBV11-2 TGTGCCAGCAGCGTGGGAGGGTGGAATGAAAAACTGTTTTTT CASSVGGWNEKLFF
TRBJ2-7 - - TRBV7-2 TGTGCCAGCAGCTCGGGACCAACCTACGAGCAGTACTTC CASSSGPTYEQYF
TRBJ2-3 few - TRBV29-1 TGCAGCGTAGGAGCGGGTACTAGCACAGATACGCAGTATTTT CSVGAGTSTDTQYF
TRBJ2-5 few TRBD2 TRBV2 TGTGCCAGCAGGCCACTAGCGGGGTTCCAAGAGACCCAGTACTTC CASRPLAGFQETQYF
TRBJ2-7 - TRBD2 TRBV28 TGTGCCAGCAGCCGACTAGCGGGGATCTACGAGCAGTACTTC CASSRLAGIYEQYF
TRBJ2-7 few TRBD1 TRBV28 TGTGCCAGCAGTTCCCCACGGGACAGGAGCTCCTACGAGCAGTACTTC CASSSPRDRSSYEQYF
TRBJ2-7 few - TRBV15 TGTGCCACCAGCAGAGGAGGGCGGCCCTACGAGCAGTACTTC CATSRGGRPYEQYF
TRBJ2-7 - TRBD2 TRBV20-1 TGCAGTGCCCAGCGCCCGGCTAGCGGGACTTACGAGCAGTACTTC CSAQRPASGTYEQYF
TRBJ2-7 - - TRBV6-2/TRBV6-3 TGTGCCAGCAGTTACAGGACGAGCTCCTACGAGCAGTACTTC CASSYRTSSYEQYF
TRBJ2-6 - - TRBV9 TGTGCCAGCAGCGTAACAGGTTTTAGCTCTGGGGCCAACGTCCTGACTTTC CASSVTGFSSGANVLTF
TRBJ1-6 many TRBD1 TRBV6-2/TRBV6-3 TGTGCCAGCAGGAAAGGACAGGGGGGTTCACCCCTCCACTTT CASRKGQGGSPLHF
TRBJ1-1 - - TRBV27 TGTGCCAGCAGACCGTCCGGGTCCCGAGGCACTGAAGCTTTCTTT CASRPSGSRGTEAFF
TRBJ2-3 - - TRBV4-1 TGCGCCAGCAGCCAAGATAGACGGCGGACGCAGTATTTT CASSQDRRRTQYF